A single T cell receptor beta chain is shown here with its context. This study enrolled people aged about 18 to 100 from approximately 24 US geographic areas. Profiled with immunoSEQ multiplex PCR; TCRdb holds only in-frame clones, not every one. The sample carries approximately 190,000 clones, around 83% recorded once. These data belong to a study of blood T cell repertoires in COVID-19. Study background: Nucleic acid was either cDNA or gDNA, and it came from T cells, B-cell-depleted T cells, or PBMCs.

Source material: PBMCs or T cells enriched from blood (not recorded which). The receptor's source is a woman between 35 and 50 years old in a cohort exposed to, infected with or recovered from COVID-19 (not recorded which).

CDR3 DNA sequence: TGTGCCAGCAGGCCGCAGGGGGGTCGTAATTCACCCCTCCACTTT. Encoded protein: CASRPQGGRNSPLHF. The chain recombines TRBV27 with TRBJ1-6; 7 positions match TRBD1. The CDR3 totals 15 residues. Germline loops: CDR1 MNHEY, CDR2 SMNVEV (reference sequence). The junction had 8 bases not matched to a gene; V was cut back by 6 bases and J by 6 bases.